This entry features one T cell receptor beta chain sequence. Its antigen is as yet unknown. The limits of the CDR3 on the DNA are not certain, so only TCRdb's listed CDR3 is given. Both CD4+ and CD8+ T cells were negatively isolated, and TEMRA cells underwent FACS enrichment. The record originates from a study of CD8 T cells in Susac syndrome. The overall study: There were six sequenced Susac syndrome patients with active disease and eight or nine in remission.

Points from the study as a whole: The authors found fewer than 20 Susac-specific public clones in total CD8+ repertoires and 5 or 6 in CD8+ TEMRA repertoires.

When the RNA was reverse transcribed, random hexamers were used with an input of roughly 0.45 to 1 ug. Amplification of TCR beta CDR3 was carried out by immunoSEQ multiplex PCR, which covered 54 Vbeta and 13 Jbeta segments. TCRdb called the immunoSEQ multiplex PCR reads again in MiXCR, with one record for every CDR3 protein. The sample holds around 100,000 distinct CDR3 sequences, around 96% seen once. The CDR3 has 14 residues if both end residues are counted. Germline V gene sequence: CDR1 SGHDN, CDR2 FVKESK. This TCR was recovered from a human donor with Susac syndrome. The chain uses TRBV14 and TRBJ1-2; the table names TRBD1, a call not compared with the DNA. The source material was CD8+ T cells from PBMCs. The CDR3 protein is CASSQVGSGSFRTF.